Sequencing of this TCR beta chain was carried out in a study of shared clonotypes between healthy human individuals. CDR1 LNHDA and CDR2 SQIVND come from the germline V gene (reference sequence). The CDR3 spans 15 residues. V dropped 4 bases and J dropped 2; count of bases not matched to a gene: 4. Naive CD8 populations comprised CD45RO-negative cells positively selected for CCR7, excluding terminally differentiated effector memory CD45RA+ cells. This table comes from immunoSEQ multiplex PCR, and its TCRdb copy is limited to in-frame clones, with some not included. The table includes millions of clones, approximately 94% detected once.

This receptor was taken from a man between 18 and 29 years old in good health. The V and J genes are TRBV19 and TRBJ2-1, with 8 bases lining up with TRBD2. Specimen: naive CD8+ T cells sorted from blood. The CDR3 loop reads CASSSLAGPYNEQFF. CDR3 DNA: TGTGCCAGTAGTAGTTTAGCGGGGCCCTACAATGAGCAGTTCTTC.